Shown below are 7 T cell receptor beta chains from a single sample sequenced in a study of blood T cell repertoires in COVID-19. Repertoires were generated with immunoSEQ multiplex PCR, while TCRdb's copy carries only in-frame clones and drops some. Among over 250,000 clones listed, about 85% were seen once. Input material: PBMCs or T cells enriched from blood (not recorded which). The receptors shown here come from a woman between 45 and 60 years old who had recovered from COVID-19.

The chain combines TRBV30 with TRBJ1-2; possibly TRBD1 for D (6 bases). Germline V gene sequence: CDR1 GTSNPN, CDR2 SVGIG (reference sequence). The CDR3 consists of 13 residues. Trimming pared 0 bases from V and 9 bases from J, leaving 14 bases between. CDR3: CAWSVSGGASYTF. The CDR3 DNA is TGTGCCTGGAGTGTAAGCGGGGGCGCGAGCTACACCTTC.

The chain has TRBV4-2 and TRBJ1-2; D possibly corresponds to TRBD1 (6 bases). CDR3 length: 16 amino acids. The germline CDR1 and CDR2 sequences are LGHNA and YNFKEQ. Trimming took off 3 bases at V and 2 bases at J, with 16 bases between the two ends. The CDR3 DNA reads TGTGCCAGCAGCCAGGATCAGGACAGAACGAACTATGGCTACACCTTC. Translated, it gives CASSQDQDRTNYGYTF.

V and J are TRBV28 and TRBJ1-2, with a possible D match to TRBD1 (5 bases). The CDR3 consists of 16 residues. Per the germline V gene, CDR1 is MDHEN and CDR2 is SYDVKM. Between the trimmed V and J ends, which lost 5 bases and 0 bases, there was a span of 16 bases. Here the CDR3 reads CASSILTDIANYGYTF. The CDR3 DNA sequence: TGTGCCAGCAGTATTCTGACAGACATAGCTAACTATGGCTACACCTTC.

This clone was recorded only once. V and J are TRBV27 and TRBJ1-1; D unclear. Per the germline V gene, CDR1 is MNHEY and CDR2 is SMNVEV (reference sequence). CDR3 length: 13 residues. The germline V and J ends were trimmed by 8 bases and 3 bases, with 13 bases remaining between them. Here the CDR3 DNA reads TGTGCCAGCGGAGGTCGAGGGTACACTGAAGCTTTCTTT. It yields the protein CASGGRGYTEAFF.

This clone has ten or more counts. The chain couples TRBV9 to TRBJ2-2, with 7 bases lining up with TRBD1. The CDR3 loop spans 16 amino acids. Losses at the gene ends were 4 bases for V and 6 bases for J; bases not matched to a gene: 12. Germline CDR1 and CDR2: SGDLS and YYNGEE. The CDR3 spells CASSSTNRGMAGELFF. In nucleotides, the CDR3 is TGTGCCAGCAGCTCGACGAACAGGGGAATGGCCGGGGAGCTGTTTTTT.

The V and J genes are TRBV18 and TRBJ2-3; 14 bases are shared with TRBD2. The ends lost 2 bases at V and 4 bases at J; junction bases unmatched: 5. This CDR3 spans 17 amino acids. Germline V gene sequence: CDR1 KGHSH, CDR2 LQKENI. In nucleotides, the CDR3 is TGTGCCAGCTCACCATGGACTAGCGGGAGGTCTGCAGATACGCAGTATTTT. Its protein is CASSPWTSGRSADTQYF.

CDR3 region: CATTGSSGNTIYF. CDR3 in DNA: TGTGCCACCACGGGAAGCTCTGGAAACACCATATATTTT. V usage is TRBV6-5 and J usage is TRBJ1-3; the D is unclear. Germline CDR1 MNHEY, CDR2 SVGAGI. The CDR3 length is 13 residues. V was pared by 10 bases and J by 0 bases, with 10 bases between.